This T cell receptor (beta chain) was identified during a study of shared clonotypes between healthy human individuals. The protocol was immunoSEQ multiplex PCR, while the TCRdb copy is restricted to in-frame clones and leaves out a portion. The sample has around 1.9 million clones, just over 90% seen once. Naive CD8 cells, CD45RO-negative and positively selected for CCR7, excluded terminally differentiated effector memory CD45RA+ cells. Trimming took 4 bases from V and 4 from J; bases not matched to a gene: 5. The CDR3 consists of 15 residues. CDR1 and CDR2 (germline): SGHNT, YYREEE (reference sequence).

The chain joins TRBV5-4 to TRBJ2-2, with 9 bases fitting TRBD1. The sequence was collected from a man between 18 and 29 years old in good health. Some clones in this sample may be carry-over from other donors' samples. The sequenced sample was naive CD8+ T cells from PBMCs. The CDR3 loop is CASSPDRGGTGELFF. The CDR3 coding sequence is TGTGCCAGCAGCCCGGACAGGGGCGGCACCGGGGAGCTGTTTTTT. The full variable domain, completed using reference TRBV5-4 and TRBJ2-2, is ETGVTQSPTHLIKTRGQQVTLRCSSQSGHNTVSWYQQALGQGPQFIFQYYREEENGRGNFPPRFSGLQFPNYSSELNVNALELDDSALYLCASSPDRGGTGELFFGEGSRLTVL.